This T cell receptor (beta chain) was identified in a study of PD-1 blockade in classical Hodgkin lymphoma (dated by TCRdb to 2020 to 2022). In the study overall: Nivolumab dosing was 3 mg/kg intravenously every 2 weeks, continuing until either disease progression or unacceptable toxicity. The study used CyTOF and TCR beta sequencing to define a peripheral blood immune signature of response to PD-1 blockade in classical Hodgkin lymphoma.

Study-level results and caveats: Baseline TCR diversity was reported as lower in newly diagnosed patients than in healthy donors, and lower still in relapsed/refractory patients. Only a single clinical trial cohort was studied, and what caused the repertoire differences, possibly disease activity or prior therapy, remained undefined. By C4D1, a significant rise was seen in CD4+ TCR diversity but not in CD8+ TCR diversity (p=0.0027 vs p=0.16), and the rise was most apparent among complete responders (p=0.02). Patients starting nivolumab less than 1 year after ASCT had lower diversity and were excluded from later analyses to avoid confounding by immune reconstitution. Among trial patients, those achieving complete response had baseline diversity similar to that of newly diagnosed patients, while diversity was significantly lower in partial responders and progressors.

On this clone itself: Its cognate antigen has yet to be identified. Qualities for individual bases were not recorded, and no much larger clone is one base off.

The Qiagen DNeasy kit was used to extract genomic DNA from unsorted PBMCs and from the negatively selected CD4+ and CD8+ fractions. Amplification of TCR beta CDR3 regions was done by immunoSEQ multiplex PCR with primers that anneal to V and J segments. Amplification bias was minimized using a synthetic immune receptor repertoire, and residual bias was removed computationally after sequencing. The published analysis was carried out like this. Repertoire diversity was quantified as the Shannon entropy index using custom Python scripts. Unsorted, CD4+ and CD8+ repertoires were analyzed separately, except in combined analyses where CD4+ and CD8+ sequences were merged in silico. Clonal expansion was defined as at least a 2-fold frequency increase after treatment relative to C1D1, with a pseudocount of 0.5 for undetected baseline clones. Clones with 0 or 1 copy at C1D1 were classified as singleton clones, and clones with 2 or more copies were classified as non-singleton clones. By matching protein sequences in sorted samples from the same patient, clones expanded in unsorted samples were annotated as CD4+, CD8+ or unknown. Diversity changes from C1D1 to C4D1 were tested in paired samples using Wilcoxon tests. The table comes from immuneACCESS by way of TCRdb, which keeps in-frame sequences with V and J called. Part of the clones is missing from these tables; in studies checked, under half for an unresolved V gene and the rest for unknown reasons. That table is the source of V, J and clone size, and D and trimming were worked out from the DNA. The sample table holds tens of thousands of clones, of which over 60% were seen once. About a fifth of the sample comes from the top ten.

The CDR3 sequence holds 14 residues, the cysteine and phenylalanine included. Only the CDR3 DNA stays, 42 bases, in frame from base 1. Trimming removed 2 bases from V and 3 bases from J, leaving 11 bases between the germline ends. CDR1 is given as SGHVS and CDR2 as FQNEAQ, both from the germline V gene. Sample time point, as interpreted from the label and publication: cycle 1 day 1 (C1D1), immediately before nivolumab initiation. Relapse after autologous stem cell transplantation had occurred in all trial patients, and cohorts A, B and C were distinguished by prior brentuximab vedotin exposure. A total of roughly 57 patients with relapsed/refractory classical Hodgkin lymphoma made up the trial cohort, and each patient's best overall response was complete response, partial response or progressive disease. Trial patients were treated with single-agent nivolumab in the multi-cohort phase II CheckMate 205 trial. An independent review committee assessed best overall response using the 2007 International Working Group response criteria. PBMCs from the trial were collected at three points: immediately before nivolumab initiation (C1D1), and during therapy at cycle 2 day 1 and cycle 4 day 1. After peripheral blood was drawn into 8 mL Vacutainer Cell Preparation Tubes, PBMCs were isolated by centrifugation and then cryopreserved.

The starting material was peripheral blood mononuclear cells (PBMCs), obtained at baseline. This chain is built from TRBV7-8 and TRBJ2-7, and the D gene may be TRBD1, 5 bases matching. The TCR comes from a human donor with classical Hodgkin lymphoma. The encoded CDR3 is CASSLRGSHYEQYF. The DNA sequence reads TGTGCCAGCAGCTTAAGGGGATCACACTACGAGCAGTACTTC.